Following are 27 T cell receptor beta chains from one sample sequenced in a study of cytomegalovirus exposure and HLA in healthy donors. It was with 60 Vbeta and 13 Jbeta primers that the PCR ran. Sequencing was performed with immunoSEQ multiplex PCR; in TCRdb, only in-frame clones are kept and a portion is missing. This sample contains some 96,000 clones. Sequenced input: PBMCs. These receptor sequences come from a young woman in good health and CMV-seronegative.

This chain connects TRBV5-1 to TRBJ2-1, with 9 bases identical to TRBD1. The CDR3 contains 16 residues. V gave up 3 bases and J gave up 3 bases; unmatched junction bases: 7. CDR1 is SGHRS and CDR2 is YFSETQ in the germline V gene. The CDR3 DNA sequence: TGCGCCAGCAGCTCGGCGCGGACAGGGGTCTACAATGAGCAGTTCTTC. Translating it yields CASSSARTGVYNEQFF. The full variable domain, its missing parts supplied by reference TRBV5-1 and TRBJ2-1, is KAGVTQTPRYLIKTRGQQVTLSCSPISGHRSVSWYQQTPGQGLQFLFEYFSETQRNKGNFPGRFSGRQFSNSRSEMNVSTLELGDSALYLCASSSARTGVYNEQFFGPGTRLTVL.

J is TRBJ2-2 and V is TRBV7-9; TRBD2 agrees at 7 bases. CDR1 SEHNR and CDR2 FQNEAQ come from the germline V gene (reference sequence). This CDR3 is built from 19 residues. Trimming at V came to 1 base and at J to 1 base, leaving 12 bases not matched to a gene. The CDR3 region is CASSLGRLSAGLNTGELFF. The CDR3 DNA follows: TGTGCCAGCAGCTTAGGGCGCCTCTCAGCGGGGCTGAACACCGGGGAGCTGTTTTTT.

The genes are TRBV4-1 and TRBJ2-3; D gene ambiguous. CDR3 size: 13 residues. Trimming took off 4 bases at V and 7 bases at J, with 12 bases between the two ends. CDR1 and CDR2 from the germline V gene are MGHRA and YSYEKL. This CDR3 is CASSPRQTNTQYF. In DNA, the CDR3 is TGCGCCAGCAGCCCGAGGCAGACCAATACGCAGTATTTT.

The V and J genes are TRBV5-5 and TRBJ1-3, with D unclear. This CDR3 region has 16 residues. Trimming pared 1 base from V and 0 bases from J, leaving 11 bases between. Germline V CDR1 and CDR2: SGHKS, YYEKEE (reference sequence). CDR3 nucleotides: TGTGCCAGCAGCTTGTCGTCCGCTAACTCTGGAAACACCATATATTTT. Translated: CASSLSSANSGNTIYF.

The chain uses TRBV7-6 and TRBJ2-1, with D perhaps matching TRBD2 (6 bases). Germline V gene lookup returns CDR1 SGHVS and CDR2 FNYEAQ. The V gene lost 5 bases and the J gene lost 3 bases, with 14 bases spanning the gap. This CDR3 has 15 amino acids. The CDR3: CASSPASVHYNEQFF. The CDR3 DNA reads TGTGCCAGCAGCCCAGCTAGCGTTCACTACAATGAGCAGTTCTTC.

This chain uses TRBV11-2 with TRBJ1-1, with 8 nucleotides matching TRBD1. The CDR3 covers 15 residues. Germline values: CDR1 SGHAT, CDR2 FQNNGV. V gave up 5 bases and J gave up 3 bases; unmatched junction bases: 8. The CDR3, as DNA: TGTGCCAGCAGCACTTGGACAGGGCGGGACACTGAAGCTTTCTTT. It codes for CASSTWTGRDTEAFF.

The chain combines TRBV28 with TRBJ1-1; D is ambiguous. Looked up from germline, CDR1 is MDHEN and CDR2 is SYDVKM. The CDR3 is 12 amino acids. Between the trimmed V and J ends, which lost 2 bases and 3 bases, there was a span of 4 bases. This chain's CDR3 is CASSLADTEAFF. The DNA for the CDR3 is TGTGCCAGCAGTTTAGCGGACACTGAAGCTTTCTTT.

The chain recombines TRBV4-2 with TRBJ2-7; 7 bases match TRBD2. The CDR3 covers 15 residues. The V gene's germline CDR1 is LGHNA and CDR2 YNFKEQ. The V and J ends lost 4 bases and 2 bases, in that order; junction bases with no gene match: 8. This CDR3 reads CASSPQRDYPYEQYF. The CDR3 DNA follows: TGTGCCAGCAGCCCCCAGCGGGATTATCCCTACGAGCAGTACTTC.

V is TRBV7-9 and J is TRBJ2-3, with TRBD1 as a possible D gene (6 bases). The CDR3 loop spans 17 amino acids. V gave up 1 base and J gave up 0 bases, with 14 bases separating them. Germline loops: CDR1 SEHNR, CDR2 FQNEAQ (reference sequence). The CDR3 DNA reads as TGTGCCAGCAGCTTAGACTTTGAGGGACATAGCACAGATACGCAGTATTTT. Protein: CASSLDFEGHSTDTQYF.

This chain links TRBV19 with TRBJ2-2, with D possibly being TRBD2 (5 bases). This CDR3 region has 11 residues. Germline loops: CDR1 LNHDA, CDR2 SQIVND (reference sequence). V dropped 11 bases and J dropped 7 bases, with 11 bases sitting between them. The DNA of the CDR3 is TGTGCCGTACGGGCGGGCGGGGAGCTGTTTTTT. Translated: CAVRAGGELFF. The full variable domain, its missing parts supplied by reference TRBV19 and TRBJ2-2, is DGGITQSPKYLFRKEGQNVTLSCEQNLNHDAMYWYRQDPGQGLRLIYYSQIVNDFQKGDIAEGYSVSREKKESFPLTVTSAQKNPTAFYLCAVRAGGELFFGEGSRLTVL.

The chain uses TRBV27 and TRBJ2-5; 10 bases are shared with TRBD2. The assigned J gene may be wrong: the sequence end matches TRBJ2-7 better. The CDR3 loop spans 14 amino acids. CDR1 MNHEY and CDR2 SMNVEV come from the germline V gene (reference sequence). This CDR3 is CASRLAGGPDEQYF. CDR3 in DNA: TGTGCCAGCAGGTTAGCGGGAGGCCCCGACGAGCAGTACTTC.

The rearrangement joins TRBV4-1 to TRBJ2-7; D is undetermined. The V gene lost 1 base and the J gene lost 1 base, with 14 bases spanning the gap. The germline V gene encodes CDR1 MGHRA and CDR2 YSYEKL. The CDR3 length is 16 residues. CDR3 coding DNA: TGCGCCAGCAGCCAAGTGGCCGGGTACCTTTCCTACGAGCAGTACTTC. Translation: CASSQVAGYLSYEQYF.

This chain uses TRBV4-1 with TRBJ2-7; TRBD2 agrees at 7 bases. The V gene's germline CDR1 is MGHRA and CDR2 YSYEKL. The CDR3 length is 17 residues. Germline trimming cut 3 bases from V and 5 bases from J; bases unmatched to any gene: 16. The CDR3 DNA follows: TGCGCCAGCAGCCAGATGCTGCGATCCGGGAGGTACCACGAGCAGTACTTC. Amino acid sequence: CASSQMLRSGRYHEQYF.

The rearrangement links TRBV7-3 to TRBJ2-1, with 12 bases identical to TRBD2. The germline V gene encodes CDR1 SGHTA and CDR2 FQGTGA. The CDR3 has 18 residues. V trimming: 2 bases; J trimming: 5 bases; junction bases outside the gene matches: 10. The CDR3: CASSLFASGGAAHNEQFF. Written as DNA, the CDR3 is TGTGCCAGCAGCTTATTCGCTAGCGGGGGGGCGGCCCACAATGAGCAGTTCTTC.

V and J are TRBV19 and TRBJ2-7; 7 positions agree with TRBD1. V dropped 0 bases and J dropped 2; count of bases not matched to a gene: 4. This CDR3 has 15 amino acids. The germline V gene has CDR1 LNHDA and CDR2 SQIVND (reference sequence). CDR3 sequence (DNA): TGTGCCAGTAGTATAGACCACAGGGGAACCTACGAGCAGTACTTC. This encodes CASSIDHRGTYEQYF.

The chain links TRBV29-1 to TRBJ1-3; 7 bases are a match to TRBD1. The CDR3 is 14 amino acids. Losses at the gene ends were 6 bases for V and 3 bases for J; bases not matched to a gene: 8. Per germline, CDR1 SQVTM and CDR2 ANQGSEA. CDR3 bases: TGCAGCGTAGCCATGGGACAGCGTGGAAACACCATATATTTT. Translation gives CSVAMGQRGNTIYF.

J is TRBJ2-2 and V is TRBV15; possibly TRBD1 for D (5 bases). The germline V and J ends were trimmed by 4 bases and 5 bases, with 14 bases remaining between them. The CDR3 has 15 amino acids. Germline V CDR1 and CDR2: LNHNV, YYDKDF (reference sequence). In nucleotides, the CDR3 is TGTGCCACCAGCAAAGATTTGGCAGGGACCGGGGAGCTGTTTTTT. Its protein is CATSKDLAGTGELFF.

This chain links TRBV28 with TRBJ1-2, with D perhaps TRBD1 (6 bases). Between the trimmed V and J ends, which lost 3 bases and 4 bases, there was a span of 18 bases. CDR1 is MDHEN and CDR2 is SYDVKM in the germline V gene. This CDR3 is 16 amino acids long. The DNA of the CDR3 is TGTGCCAGCAGTTTCCGACAGGCAATATTGAGCTATGGCTACACCTTC. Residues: CASSFRQAILSYGYTF.

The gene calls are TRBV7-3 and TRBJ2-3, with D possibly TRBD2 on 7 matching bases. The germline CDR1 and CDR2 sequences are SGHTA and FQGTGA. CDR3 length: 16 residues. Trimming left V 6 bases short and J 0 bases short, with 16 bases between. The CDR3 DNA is TGTGCCAGCAGTTTTTTGGGGGGGCGAAGCACAGATACGCAGTATTTT. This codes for CASSFLGGRSTDTQYF.

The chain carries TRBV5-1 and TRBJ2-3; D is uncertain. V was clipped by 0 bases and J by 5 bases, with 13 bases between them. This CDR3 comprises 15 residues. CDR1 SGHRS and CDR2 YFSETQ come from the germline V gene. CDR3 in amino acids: CASSLAVQPGDTQYF. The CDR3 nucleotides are TGCGCCAGCAGCTTGGCGGTCCAACCGGGAGATACGCAGTATTTT.

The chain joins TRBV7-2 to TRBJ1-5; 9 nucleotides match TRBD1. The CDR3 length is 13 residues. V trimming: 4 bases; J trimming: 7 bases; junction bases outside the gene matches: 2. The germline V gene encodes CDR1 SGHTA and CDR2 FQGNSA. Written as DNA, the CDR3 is TGTGCCAGCAGCTACAGGGGGCAACAGCCCCAGCATTTT. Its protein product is CASSYRGQQPQHF.

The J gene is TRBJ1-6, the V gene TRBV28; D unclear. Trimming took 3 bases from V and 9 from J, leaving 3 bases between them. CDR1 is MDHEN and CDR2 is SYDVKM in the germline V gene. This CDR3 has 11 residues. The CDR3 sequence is CASSFSSPLHF. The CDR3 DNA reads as TGTGCCAGCAGTTTTAGTTCACCCCTCCACTTT.

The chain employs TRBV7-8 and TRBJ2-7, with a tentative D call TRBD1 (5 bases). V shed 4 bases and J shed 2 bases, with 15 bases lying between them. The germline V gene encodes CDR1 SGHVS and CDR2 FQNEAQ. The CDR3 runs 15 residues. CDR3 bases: TGTGCCAGCAGCTCCCGGACAACGAGCCCCTACGAGCAGTACTTC. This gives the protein CASSSRTTSPYEQYF.

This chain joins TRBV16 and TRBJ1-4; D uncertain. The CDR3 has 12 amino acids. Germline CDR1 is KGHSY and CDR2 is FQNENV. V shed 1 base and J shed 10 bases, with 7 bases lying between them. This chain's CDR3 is CASSQFPGKLFF. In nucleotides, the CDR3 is TGTGCCAGCAGCCAATTTCCGGGAAAACTGTTTTTT.

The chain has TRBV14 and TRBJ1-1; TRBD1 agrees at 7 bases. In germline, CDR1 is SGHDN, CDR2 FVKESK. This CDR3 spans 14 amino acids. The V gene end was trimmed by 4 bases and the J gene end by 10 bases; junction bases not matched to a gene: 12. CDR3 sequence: CASSPQTGLGVAFF. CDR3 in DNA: TGTGCCAGCAGCCCACAGACAGGGCTCGGGGTAGCTTTCTTT.

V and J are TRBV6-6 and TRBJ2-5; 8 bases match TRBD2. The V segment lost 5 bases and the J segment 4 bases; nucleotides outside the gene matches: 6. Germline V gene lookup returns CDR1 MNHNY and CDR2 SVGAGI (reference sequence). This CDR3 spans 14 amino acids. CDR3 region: CASSPGGLGETQYF. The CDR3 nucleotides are TGTGCCAGCAGTCCGGGGGGGCTGGGAGAGACCCAGTACTTC.

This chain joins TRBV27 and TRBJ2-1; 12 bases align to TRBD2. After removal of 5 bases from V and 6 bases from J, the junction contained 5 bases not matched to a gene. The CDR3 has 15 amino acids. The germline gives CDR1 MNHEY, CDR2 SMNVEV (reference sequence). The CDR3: CASSPQLAGGNEQFF. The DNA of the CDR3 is TGTGCCAGCAGTCCCCAACTAGCGGGAGGCAATGAGCAGTTCTTC.